The present TCR beta chain was sequenced within a study of shared T cell receptors in the human thymus. The V gene's germline CDR1 is SGHRS and CDR2 YFSETQ. The CDR3 totals 18 residues. J gave up 1 base and V 4 bases, and 16 bases lay outside the gene matches. Repertoires were generated with immunoSEQ multiplex PCR, while TCRdb's copy carries only in-frame clones and drops some. In the table there are roughly 68,000 clones, about 96% of which are singletons. What was sequenced was thymocytes. The chain combines TRBV5-1 with TRBJ2-7, with 8 nucleotides matching TRBD1. The source is a human donor. CDR3 in amino acids: CASSPGQGYQGSSYEQYF. The CDR3 region has the DNA TGCGCCAGCAGCCCAGGACAGGGCTACCAAGGTTCATCCTACGAGCAGTACTTC.